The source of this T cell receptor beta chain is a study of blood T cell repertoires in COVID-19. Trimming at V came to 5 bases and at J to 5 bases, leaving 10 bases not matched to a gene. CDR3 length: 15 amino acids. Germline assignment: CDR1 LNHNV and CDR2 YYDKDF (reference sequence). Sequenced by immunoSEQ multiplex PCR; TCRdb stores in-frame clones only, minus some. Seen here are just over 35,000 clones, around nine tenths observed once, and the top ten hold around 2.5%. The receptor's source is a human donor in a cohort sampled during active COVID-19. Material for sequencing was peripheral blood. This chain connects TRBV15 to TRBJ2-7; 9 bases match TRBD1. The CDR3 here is CATSEEGTGQDEQYF. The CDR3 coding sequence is TGTGCCACCAGCGAAGAAGGGACAGGGCAAGACGAGCAGTACTTC.